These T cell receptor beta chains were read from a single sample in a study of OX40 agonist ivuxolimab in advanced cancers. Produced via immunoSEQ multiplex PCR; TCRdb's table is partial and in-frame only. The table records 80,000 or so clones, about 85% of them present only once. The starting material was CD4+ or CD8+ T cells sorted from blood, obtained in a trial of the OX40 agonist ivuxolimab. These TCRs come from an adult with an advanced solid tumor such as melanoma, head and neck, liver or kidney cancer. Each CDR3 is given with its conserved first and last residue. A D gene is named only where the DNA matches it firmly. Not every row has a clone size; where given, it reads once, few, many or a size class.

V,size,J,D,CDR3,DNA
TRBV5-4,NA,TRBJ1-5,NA,CASSSRAGLGNQPQHF,TGTGCCAGCAGCTCACGGGCGGGACTAGGCAATCAGCCCCAGCATTTT
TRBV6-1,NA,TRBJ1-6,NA,CASTLREHNSPLHF,TGTGCCAGCACCTTACGGGAGCATAATTCACCCCTCCACTTT
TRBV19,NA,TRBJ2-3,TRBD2,CASSTGASGGARGTQYF,TGTGCCAGTAGCACCGGGGCTAGCGGGGGGGCCAGAGGAACGCAGTATTTT
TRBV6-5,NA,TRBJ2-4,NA,CASSYSKWTSADF,TGTGCCAGCAGTTACTCTAAATGGACTTCCGCGGACTTC
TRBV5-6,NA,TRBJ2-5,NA,CASSFEETQYF,TGTGCCAGCAGCTTCGAAGAGACCCAGTACTTC
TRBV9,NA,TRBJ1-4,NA,CASSVTATNEKLFF,TGTGCCAGCAGCGTGACAGCAACTAATGAAAAACTGTTTTTT
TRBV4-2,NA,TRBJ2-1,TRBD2,CASSLPGLGYNEQFF,TGTGCCAGCAGCTTACCGGGACTAGGGTACAATGAGCAGTTCTTC
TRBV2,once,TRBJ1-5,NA,CASSVTGNSNQPQHF,TGTGCCAGCAGCGTAACAGGTAATAGCAATCAGCCCCAGCATTTT
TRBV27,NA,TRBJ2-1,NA,CASSLTLWGNEQFF,TGTGCCAGCAGTTTGACGCTATGGGGGAATGAGCAGTTCTTC
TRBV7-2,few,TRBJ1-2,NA,CASSLTPGGREYGYTF,TGTGCCAGCAGCTTAACACCGGGAGGCAGGGAATATGGCTACACCTTC
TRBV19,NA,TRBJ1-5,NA,CASSNPGAGQPQHF,TGTGCCAGTAGTAACCCTGGGGCGGGTCAGCCCCAGCATTTT
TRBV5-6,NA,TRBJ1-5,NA,CASSFGLDLEQPQHF,TGTGCCAGCAGCTTTGGACTGGATCTAGAGCAGCCCCAGCATTTT
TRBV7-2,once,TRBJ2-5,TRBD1,CASRQSGATGYVQETQYF,TGTGCCAGCAGACAGAGTGGGGCGACAGGGTACGTCCAAGAGACCCAGTACTTC
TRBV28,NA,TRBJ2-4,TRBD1,CASSLDRGTKNIQYF,TGTGCCAGCAGTTTAGACAGGGGGACCAAAAACATTCAGTACTTC
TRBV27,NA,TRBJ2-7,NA,CASSPTGHYGQYF,TGTGCCAGCAGCCCCACCGGACACTACGGGCAGTACTTC
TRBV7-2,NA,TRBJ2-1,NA,CASSLIATTYNEQFF,TGTGCCAGCAGCTTGATAGCGACTACCTACAATGAGCAGTTCTTC
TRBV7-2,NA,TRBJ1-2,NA,CASSPQEAVRGYTF,TGTGCCAGCAGCCCGCAGGAGGCAGTCCGGGGCTACACCTTC